A single T cell receptor beta chain is shown here with its context. The CDR3 has 14 residues. Germline V gene lookup returns CDR1 MNHEY and CDR2 SMNVEV (reference sequence). The junction had 6 bases not matched to a gene; V was cut back by 7 bases and J by 4 bases. TCRdb's copy holds only in-frame clones and misses some; the assay was immunoSEQ multiplex PCR. The sample lists 300,000 to 400,000 clones, approximately 86% seen once, with roughly 8.9% in the top ten. The source of the sample is a study of blood T cell repertoires in COVID-19. The receptor was isolated from a man under 40 with COVID-19, enrolled during active disease. This rearrangement joins TRBV27 to TRBJ2-1; the match to TRBD2 covers 8 bases. The sequenced material came from peripheral blood. The CDR3 region has the DNA TGTGCCAGCAAGTTCCTAGCGGGTTACAATGAGCAGTTCTTC. Amino acids: CASKFLAGYNEQFF.